Listed below are T cell receptor beta chains from one sample, sequenced in a study of blood T cells in healthy people across ages. TCRdb recomputed calls from the 5' RACE reads with MiXCR, one row per CDR3 protein. The sample consists of about 680,000 distinct CDR3 sequences, about 52% of them appearing once. Sequenced input: blood. These receptors were obtained from a woman aged 55-75 years in good health. Each CDR3 is given with its conserved first and last residue. A D gene is named only where the DNA matches it firmly. Only some rows state a clone size, as once, few, many or a class for expanded clones.

cdr3_nt cdr3_aa j_call clone_size v_call d_call
TGTGCCAGCAGCTTAGGACAGGGGGTCACTGAAGCTTTCTTT CASSLGQGVTEAFF TRBJ1-1 - TRBV7-8 TRBD1
TGTGCCAGCAGTCCACAACGGGGCACCGGGGAGCTGTTTTTT CASSPQRGTGELFF TRBJ2-2 - TRBV2 -
TGCAGTGCTAGAGATAGGGTAGGGGGGCTGCTCAATGAGCAGTTCTTC CSARDRVGGLLNEQFF TRBJ2-1 - TRBV20-1 -
TGTGCCAGCAGCACCCCAGGGAGAGGGATACGGGAGACCCAGTACTTC CASSTPGRGIRETQYF TRBJ2-5 - TRBV7-9 -
TGCAGCGTAGTCACAGGGACCATGAACACTGAAGCTTTCTTT CSVVTGTMNTEAFF TRBJ1-1 many TRBV29-1 -
TGTGCCAGCAGCCAGACTGGGGGGTTTTACAATGAGCAGTTCTTC CASSQTGGFYNEQFF TRBJ2-1 - TRBV7-2 -
TGTGCCAGCAGTACGCCTGCAACTAATGAAAAACTGTTTTTT CASSTPATNEKLFF TRBJ1-4 - TRBV12-3/TRBV12-4 -
TGTGCCAGCATAAGGAGAACTGGACAGACAAAGCTCGGCGAGCAGTACTTC CASIRRTGQTKLGEQYF TRBJ2-7 once TRBV25-1 -
TGTGCCACCTCGCTCTTCCTGACAGGGAACTATGGCTACACCTTC CATSLFLTGNYGYTF TRBJ1-2 few TRBV28 TRBD1
TGTGCCAGCAGCCCGTATAGCAGCCAGTACTTC CASSPYSSQYF TRBJ2-5 once TRBV7-8 -
TGTGCCTGCACCTCACAGGGGGCGACTTCGCAGTACTTC CACTSQGATSQYF TRBJ2-5 - TRBV6-5 TRBD1
TGCGCCAGCAGCTTGGGAATTGTGGACTATGGTACAGATACGCAGTATTTT CASSLGIVDYGTDTQYF TRBJ2-3 - TRBV5-1 -
TGTGCCATCAGTGACGGGGCTAGCGGTACCTACGAGCAGTACTTC CAISDGASGTYEQYF TRBJ2-7 few TRBV10-3 TRBD2
TGTGCCAGCAGCTTAGGGGGGACGGCTTCTAACTATGGCTACACCTTC CASSLGGTASNYGYTF TRBJ1-2 - TRBV7-2 -
TGTGCCAGCAGTGAATTGGAACGGACTCATTACGAGCAGTACTTC CASSELERTHYEQYF TRBJ2-7 - TRBV6-1 -
TGTGCCAGCAGTTTAGGTGGAGCGGCACGGAAGTTCTTC CASSLGGAARKFF TRBJ2-1 - TRBV12-3/TRBV12-4 -
TGCAGCGTTGAAGAGGGAGCAGGGAAATCAGGCGAGCAGTACTTC CSVEEGAGKSGEQYF TRBJ2-7 - TRBV29-1 -
TGTGCCAGCCGAACGATGGAGAGTGCAGAGACCCAGTACTTC CASRTMESAETQYF TRBJ2-5 - TRBV6-1 -
TGTGCCAGCAGTGATTTAGGGGGATTGACCACAGATACGCAGTATTTT CASSDLGGLTTDTQYF TRBJ2-3 - TRBV2 -
TGTGCCAGCAGTTATGACAAGGGGCGAGGATTCACAGATACGCAGTATTTT CASSYDKGRGFTDTQYF TRBJ2-3 - TRBV6-6 -
TGTGCCAGCGGGATCGTCTCTAGCCGGAGCTCCTACGAGCAGTACTTC CASGIVSSRSSYEQYF TRBJ2-7 - TRBV6-2/TRBV6-3 -
TGCGCCAGCAGCTTGCCCCCGGCGGGGGACTATGGCTACACCTTC CASSLPPAGDYGYTF TRBJ1-2 - TRBV5-1 -
TGTGCCAGCAGCTTAGCCTCGGGACTAGCGATCTACAATGAGCAGTTCTTC CASSLASGLAIYNEQFF TRBJ2-1 - TRBV7-9 TRBD2
TGTGCCAGCAGTCCAAGACAGGGAAGGAACGCTGGGGCCAACGTCCTGACTTTC CASSPRQGRNAGANVLTF TRBJ2-6 medium-sized TRBV27 TRBD1
TGTGCCAGCAGTTTGACTAGCGGGAGAAATGAGCAGTACTTC CASSLTSGRNEQYF TRBJ2-7 - TRBV12-3/TRBV12-4 TRBD2
TGTGCCAGCAGCAGTAGCGGCCAAGAGACCCAGTACTTC CASSSSGQETQYF TRBJ2-5 - TRBV7-9 -
TGCAGTGCTAGGAGGGGACCCTCCGGGGCCAACGTCCTGACTTTC CSARRGPSGANVLTF TRBJ2-6 once TRBV20-1 -
TGTGCCAGCACCGCCGATTCCTACGAGCAGTACTTC CASTADSYEQYF TRBJ2-7 few TRBV6-6 -
TGTGCCAGCAGAGGGGGTGGTAGGTACGAGCAGTACTTC CASRGGGRYEQYF TRBJ2-7 many TRBV28 -
TGCAGCGTCCAACTAACCGGGACCAGGCCCCAAGAGACCCAGTACTTC CSVQLTGTRPQETQYF TRBJ2-5 many TRBV29-1 -
TGTGCCAGCAGTTTTTCTGGCATACGCCGCGGGAGGGCCCTGGGGGAGACCGGGTACTTC CASSFSGIRRGRALGETGYF TRBJ2-7 - TRBV28 TRBD2
TGTGCCAGCAGTGAAGAGGTGGAGTCGGAGACCCAGTACTTC CASSEEVESETQYF TRBJ2-5 - TRBV2 -
TGCAGCGTTAGCGGGAGGGCCGCCCCGAACACCGGGGAGCTGTTTTTT CSVSGRAAPNTGELFF TRBJ2-2 - TRBV29-1 TRBD2
TGTGCCAGCAGTTACTCGAATTGGGGGAGGGCTAACGAGCAGTACTTC CASSYSNWGRANEQYF TRBJ2-7 - TRBV6-5 TRBD2